Below, 30 T cell receptor beta chains from the same sample are listed, as sequenced in a study of shared clonotypes between healthy human individuals. The naive CD8 population came from CD45RO-negative cells selected for CCR7, without terminally differentiated effector memory CD45RA+ cells. Profiled with immunoSEQ multiplex PCR; TCRdb holds only in-frame clones, not every one. This table has around 610,000 clones, 95% to 97% appearing once. The sample was naive CD8+ T cells sorted from blood. The receptors stem from a young woman in good health.

The chain carries TRBV7-6 and TRBJ1-3; D gene ambiguous. V lost 2 bases and J lost 4, with 18 bases in between. This CDR3 contains 17 residues. Per the germline V gene, CDR1 is SGHVS and CDR2 is FNYEAQ. This chain's CDR3 is CASSLKLREIYGNTIYF. The DNA for the CDR3 is TGTGCCAGCAGCTTAAAGCTTCGGGAGATTTACGGAAACACCATATATTTT.

This chain uses TRBV7-9 with TRBJ2-1; 7 nucleotides align to TRBD2. The CDR3 length is 13 residues. Trimming cost V 3 bases and J 5 bases; bases outside gene matches: 1. Per the germline V gene, CDR1 is SEHNR and CDR2 is FQNEAQ (reference sequence). The CDR3 DNA reads as TGTGCCAGCAGCTTCGGGACTAACAATGAGCAGTTCTTC. Translated, it gives CASSFGTNNEQFF.

The rearrangement links TRBV11-3 to TRBJ2-3, with D tentatively TRBD1 (5 bases). V lost 4 bases and J lost 1, with 6 bases in between. Per the germline V gene, CDR1 is SGHNT and CDR2 is YENEEA. CDR3 size: 13 residues. CDR3 nucleotides: TGTGCCAGCAGCTCCAGGGGCACAGATACGCAGTATTTT. Protein sequence: CASSSRGTDTQYF.

This chain connects TRBV7-9 to TRBJ2-1; 7 nucleotides agree with TRBD2. The CDR3 spans 16 residues. The V gene's germline CDR1 is SEHNR and CDR2 FQNEAQ (reference sequence). V was pared by 5 bases and J by 7 bases, with 14 bases of the junction left unmatched. CDR3 amino acids: CASSPKTRGSWNEQFF. Here the CDR3 DNA reads TGTGCCAGCAGCCCAAAAACTCGCGGGAGCTGGAATGAGCAGTTCTTC.

This clone has a single count. This rearrangement joins TRBV4-1 to TRBJ1-2; 9 positions match TRBD1. The V and J ends lost 3 bases and 6 bases, in that order; junction bases with no gene match: 11. The CDR3 is 16 residues long. The V gene's germline CDR1 is MGHRA and CDR2 YSYEKL. The CDR3 is CASSQGPGTGKDGYTF. The CDR3 DNA reads TGCGCCAGCAGCCAGGGCCCCGGGACAGGGAAGGATGGCTACACCTTC.

The chain uses TRBV6-5 and TRBJ2-1, with D perhaps matching TRBD1 or TRBD2 (5 bases each). This CDR3 region has 14 residues. Trimming cost V 2 bases and J 0 bases, with 5 bases left between them. CDR1 and CDR2 (germline): MNHEY, SVGAGI. CDR3 region: CASSYGGSYNEQFF. DNA for the CDR3: TGTGCCAGCAGTTACGGGGGCTCCTACAATGAGCAGTTCTTC.

The chain is built from TRBV21-1 and TRBJ2-3; the DNA was not compared with TRBD1, the D call given in the table. TRBV21-1 represents a pseudogene. CDR3 length: 16 residues. CDR3 amino acids: CASSTSDRSHTDTQYF. In nucleotides, the CDR3 is TGTGCCAGCAGCACTTCGGACAGGAGTCACACAGATACGCAGTATTTT.

The chain carries TRBV6-1 and TRBJ2-2; TRBD1 agrees at 9 bases. The CDR3 totals 16 residues. The V segment lost 4 bases and the J segment 3 bases; nucleotides outside the gene matches: 6. CDR1 and CDR2 from the germline V gene are MNHNS and SASEGT. The CDR3 region has the DNA TGTGCCAGCAGTGTCTGGACAGGGGTGGACACCGGGGAGCTGTTTTTT. Protein product: CASSVWTGVDTGELFF.

This chain joins TRBV7-8 and TRBJ2-7, with 7 bases matching TRBD2. CDR1 and CDR2 (germline): SGHVS, FQNEAQ. V gave up 8 bases and J gave up 4 bases; unmatched junction bases: 5. This CDR3 comprises 12 residues. In DNA, the CDR3 is TGTGCCAGCGGGACGGGAGGATACGAGCAGTACTTC. It specifies CASGTGGYEQYF. Using reference TRBV7-8 and TRBJ2-7 for the parts outside the CDR3, the full variable domain is GAGVSQSPRYKVAKRGQDVALRCDPISGHVSLFWYQQALGQGPEFLTYFQNEAQLDKSGLPSDRFFAERPEGSVSTLKIQRTQQEDSAVYLCASGTGGYEQYFGPGTRLTVT.

Only one count was recorded for this clone. The DNA for the CDR3 is TGTGCCAGCAGCTGGGGACTTCCTAACTACGAGCAGTACTTC. Translated, it gives CASSWGLPNYEQYF. V gene TRBV7-8 combines with J gene TRBJ2-7, with D maybe TRBD2 (6 bases). V shed 4 bases and J shed 3 bases, with 13 bases lying between them. CDR1 is SGHVS and CDR2 is FQNEAQ in the germline V gene. The CDR3 sequence is 14 residues long.

Points on this clone: Other DNA sequences from this sample encode an identical CDR3 as well. V is TRBV5-4 and J is TRBJ2-1; no reliable D call. The CDR3 is 11 amino acids. Germline CDR1 SGHNT, CDR2 YYREEE (reference sequence). Trimming pared 3 bases from V and 9 bases from J, leaving 7 bases between. The CDR3 DNA reads TGTGCCAGCAGCTCGGTGGGTGAGCAGTTCTTC. Encoded protein: CASSSVGEQFF.

The chain is built from TRBV28 and TRBJ2-3; 8 nucleotides agree with TRBD2. Trimming at V came to 0 bases and at J to 3 bases, leaving 8 bases not matched to a gene. Germline-derived CDR1 and CDR2 are MDHEN and SYDVKM. The CDR3 is 17 amino acids. The CDR3 sequence: CASSLWSGSPPTDTQYF. The DNA of the CDR3 is TGTGCCAGCAGTTTATGGAGCGGGAGCCCCCCTACAGATACGCAGTATTTT.

J is TRBJ1-1 and V is TRBV7-9; weak D call: TRBD1 (5 bases). Per germline, CDR1 SEHNR and CDR2 FQNEAQ (reference sequence). CDR3 size: 13 residues. V lost 3 bases and J lost 6, with 11 bases in between. DNA for the CDR3: TGTGCCAGCAGCTTTACAGGTACCCCTGAAGCTTTCTTT. Translating it yields CASSFTGTPEAFF.

The CDR3 sequence: CASSLGTVIPDNMNTEAFF. DNA for the CDR3: TGTGCCAGCAGTTTAGGGACAGTGATTCCCGATAACATGAACACTGAAGCTTTCTTT. The chain has TRBV28 and TRBJ1-1; 7 bases agree with TRBD1. The CDR3 has 19 residues. Germline V gives CDR1 MDHEN, CDR2 SYDVKM. With 2 bases clipped from V and 0 bases from J, the junction kept 15 bases outside the gene matches. The whole variable domain, remainder taken from reference TRBV28 and TRBJ1-1, is DVKVTQSSRYLVKRTGEKVFLECVQDMDHENMFWYRQDPGLGLRLIYFSYDVKMKEKGDIPEGYSVSREKKERFSLILESASTNQTSMYLCASSLGTVIPDNMNTEAFFGQGTRLTVV.

Points on this clone: Other nucleotide sequences in the sample specify the same CDR3. The chain employs TRBV5-4 and TRBJ2-7; D unclear. The germline gives CDR1 SGHNT, CDR2 YYREEE (reference sequence). The CDR3 runs 11 residues. Trimming left V 3 bases short and J 3 bases short, with 4 bases between. CDR3 sequence: CASSSIYEQYF. Here the CDR3 DNA reads TGTGCCAGCAGCTCTATCTACGAGCAGTACTTC.

V and J are TRBV6-5 and TRBJ2-1, with D perhaps matching TRBD2 (6 bases). The CDR3 length is 12 residues. V shed 2 bases and J shed 9 bases, with 8 bases lying between them. Germline CDR1 reads MNHEY; CDR2 reads SVGAGI. CDR3 residues: CASSYVGGEQFF. CDR3 DNA sequence: TGTGCCAGCAGTTACGTGGGGGGTGAGCAGTTCTTC.

The CDR3 sequence is CASSLEGGEAKEQYF. The CDR3 DNA reads TGTGCCAGCAGCTTAGAGGGCGGGGAGGCAAAAGAGCAGTACTTC. The chain employs TRBV11-2 and TRBJ2-7; D is possibly TRBD2 (6 bases). This CDR3 is 15 amino acids long. Trimming left V 0 bases short and J 7 bases short, with 16 bases between. Per the germline V gene, CDR1 is SGHAT and CDR2 is FQNNGV.

This chain uses TRBV9 with TRBJ2-5; 10 nucleotides match TRBD2. There are 16 residues in the CDR3. With V trimmed by 0 bases and J by 0 bases, 2 bases remained unmatched. Looked up from germline, CDR1 is SGDLS and CDR2 is YYNGEE. CDR3 in DNA: TGTGCCAGCAGCGTAGGGACTAGCGGCAACCAAGAGACCCAGTACTTC. Amino acids: CASSVGTSGNQETQYF.

The CDR3 reads CASTSTWTSGRTDTQYF. The CDR3 DNA sequence: TGTGCCAGTACCTCCACATGGACTAGCGGGAGGACAGATACGCAGTATTTT. The V and J genes are TRBV19 and TRBJ2-3, with 14 bases aligning to TRBD2. This CDR3 contains 17 residues. V shed 7 bases and J 3 bases; nucleotides not matched to a gene: 9. CDR1 and CDR2 from the germline V gene are LNHDA and SQIVND (reference sequence). Full variable domain (outside the CDR3, taken from reference TRBV19 and TRBJ2-3): DGGITQSPKYLFRKEGQNVTLSCEQNLNHDAMYWYRQDPGQGLRLIYYSQIVNDFQKGDIAEGYSVSREKKESFPLTVTSAQKNPTAFYLCASTSTWTSGRTDTQYFGPGTRLTVL.

This chain links TRBV29-1 with TRBJ2-7; TRBD2 is a possible D gene (5 bases). The V gene's germline CDR1 is SQVTM and CDR2 ANQGSEA. CDR3 size: 12 residues. V lost 5 bases and J 0 bases, leaving 8 bases between the germline ends. Written as DNA, the CDR3 is TGCAGCGTTAGCGGCACCTCCTACGAGCAGTACTTC. Translated: CSVSGTSYEQYF.

V usage is TRBV27 and J usage is TRBJ2-1; D may be TRBD2 (6 bases). With 7 bases removed from V and 7 bases from J, the gap between germline ends came to 20 bases. Germline V lookup: CDR1 MNHEY, CDR2 SMNVEV (reference sequence). This CDR3 contains 15 residues. The CDR3 sequence: CASIAASERGNEQFF. CDR3 coding DNA: TGTGCCAGCATTGCGGCTAGCGAAAGGGGTAATGAGCAGTTCTTC.

J is TRBJ2-1 and V is TRBV7-6; TRBD2 might be the D (5 bases). V lost 1 base and J lost 8, with 12 bases in between. Germline CDR1 SGHVS, CDR2 FNYEAQ. The CDR3 spans 14 residues. The CDR3 coding sequence is TGTGCCAGCAGCTTAGATGGCGGGCGGCATGAGCAGTTCTTC. It encodes CASSLDGGRHEQFF.

V usage is TRBV19 and J usage is TRBJ2-7, with 7 bases lining up with TRBD2. The CDR3 runs 17 residues. Trimming at V came to 4 bases and at J to 2 bases, leaving 14 bases not matched to a gene. Germline V gene data show CDR1 as LNHDA and CDR2 as SQIVND (reference sequence). CDR3 residues: CASSTLPGQRDPYEQYF. The CDR3 coding sequence is TGTGCCAGTAGTACCCTCCCTGGGCAGCGGGATCCCTACGAGCAGTACTTC.

The chain couples TRBV7-9 to TRBJ2-1; a weak D match, TRBD2 (5 bases). V was cut by 1 base and J by 2 bases, with 9 bases left in between. Germline CDR1 is SEHNR and CDR2 is FQNEAQ (reference sequence). The CDR3 totals 15 residues. The CDR3 protein is CASSLEVSAYNEQFF. CDR3 sequence (DNA): TGTGCCAGCAGCTTAGAGGTTAGCGCCTACAATGAGCAGTTCTTC.

This clone turned up a few times. The chain uses TRBV5-1 and TRBJ1-4; no clear D. The ends were cut back, 6 bases at V and 3 bases at J, with 15 bases in the middle. The CDR3 has 15 residues. Germline V gives CDR1 SGHRS, CDR2 YFSETQ. Here the CDR3 reads CASMRVRDPNEKLFF. The DNA for the CDR3 is TGCGCCAGCATGAGGGTCCGGGATCCTAATGAAAAACTGTTTTTT.

The chain couples TRBV28 to TRBJ2-5; D might be TRBD2 (6 bases). The CDR3 is made up of 14 amino acids. Trimming stripped 10 bases from V and 3 bases from J, with 18 bases between. Germline loops: CDR1 MDHEN, CDR2 SYDVKM. The CDR3 region is CATNDPGLEETQYF. For the CDR3, the DNA is TGTGCCACAAACGACCCGGGACTCGAAGAGACCCAGTACTTC.

This chain connects TRBV19 to TRBJ1-1; 12 bases align to TRBD1. J gave up 1 base and V 4 bases, and 4 bases lay outside the gene matches. The CDR3 is made up of 16 amino acids. Germline values: CDR1 LNHDA, CDR2 SQIVND (reference sequence). Written as DNA, the CDR3 is TGTGCCAGTAGTAGAGGGGACAGGGGGCGGAACACTGAAGCTTTCTTT. Translating gives CASSRGDRGRNTEAFF. Full variable domain (missing parts from reference TRBV19 and TRBJ1-1): DGGITQSPKYLFRKEGQNVTLSCEQNLNHDAMYWYRQDPGQGLRLIYYSQIVNDFQKGDIAEGYSVSREKKESFPLTVTSAQKNPTAFYLCASSRGDRGRNTEAFFGQGTRLTVV.

The chain is built from TRBV28 and TRBJ2-3, with 7 bases matching TRBD2. Germline V gene lookup returns CDR1 MDHEN and CDR2 SYDVKM. The CDR3 is made up of 16 amino acids. With 3 bases clipped from V and 3 bases from J, the junction kept 9 bases outside the gene matches. The CDR3 bases are TGTGCCAGCAGTTTTCCTGGGAGGGATTCGACAGATACGCAGTATTTT. This sequence encodes CASSFPGRDSTDTQYF.

In DNA, the CDR3 is TGTGCCAGCAGCCTGGACAGTGCCTACGAGCAGTACTTC. This encodes CASSLDSAYEQYF. The V gene is TRBV27, the J gene TRBJ2-7, with D tentatively TRBD1 (6 bases). V lost 6 bases and J 2 bases, leaving 11 bases between the germline ends. Germline V gene lookup returns CDR1 MNHEY and CDR2 SMNVEV (reference sequence). The length of the CDR3 is 13 residues.

This rearrangement joins TRBV28 to TRBJ2-3; 8 positions match TRBD2. This CDR3 contains 17 residues. After removal of 6 bases from V and 4 bases from J, the junction contained 15 bases not matched to a gene. Germline V CDR1 and CDR2: MDHEN, SYDVKM. DNA of the CDR3: TGTGCCAGCAGCTCTCAGGGGCTAGCGGGTCCTGCAGATACGCAGTATTTT. Translated: CASSSQGLAGPADTQYF.